These 8 T cell receptor beta chains share one sample of origin, sequenced in a study of blood T cell repertoires in COVID-19. Libraries were prepared by immunoSEQ multiplex PCR; TCRdb keeps only in-frame clonotypes and omits some of them. The sample contains under 150,000 clones, around four fifths of which appear only once. The sample comprised PBMCs or T cells enriched from blood (not recorded which). Receptor source: a man aged 40-55 years with acute COVID-19.

This clone was detected once. CDR3 in DNA: TGTGCCAGCACCCTGGGAGGGCATGGGGAAGCTTTCTTT. This encodes CASTLGGHGEAFF. The genes are TRBV9 and TRBJ1-1; D uncertain. Between the trimmed V and J ends, which lost 6 bases and 8 bases, there was a span of 17 bases. Germline values: CDR1 SGDLS, CDR2 YYNGEE. This CDR3 has 13 residues.

CDR3 protein: CASSLSLQGKGGLFF. CDR3 sequence (DNA): TGTGCCAGCAGCTTAAGTCTCCAGGGGAAAGGAGGACTGTTTTTT. This chain uses TRBV7-6 with TRBJ1-4, with TRBD1 as a possible D gene (6 bases). V shed 2 bases and J shed 13 bases, with 20 bases lying between them. In germline, CDR1 is SGHVS, CDR2 FNYEAQ. CDR3 length: 15 amino acids. The full variable domain, with the rest looked up from reference TRBV7-6 and TRBJ1-4, is GAGVSQSPRYKVTKRGQDVALRCDPISGHVSLYWYRQALGQGPEFLTYFNYEAQQDKSGLPNDRFSAERPEGSISTLTIQRTEQRDSAMYRCASSLSLQGKGGLFFGSGTQLSVL.

In its sample, this clone was seen a few times. The chain is built from TRBV10-3 and TRBJ1-1, with D unclear. The length of the CDR3 is 15 residues. The germline V and J ends were trimmed by 0 bases and 4 bases, with 12 bases remaining between them. Germline V gene sequence: CDR1 ENHRY, CDR2 SYGVKD. In DNA form, the CDR3 reads TGTGCCATCAGTGAGTCGACCATAGCGGGCACTGAAGCTTTCTTT. This gives the protein CAISESTIAGTEAFF.

V gene TRBV7-2 combines with J gene TRBJ2-5; 7 nucleotides line up with TRBD2. The CDR3 spans 16 residues. J was trimmed by 2 bases and V by 1 base; bases with no gene match: 7. Germline CDR1 SGHTA, CDR2 FQGNSA. The chain's CDR3 is CASSLVGLAAQETQYF. DNA of the CDR3: TGTGCCAGCAGCTTAGTGGGCCTAGCGGCTCAAGAGACCCAGTACTTC.

This rearrangement joins TRBV9 to TRBJ2-2, with D possibly matching TRBD1 (6 bases). Germline CDR1 is SGDLS and CDR2 is YYNGEE. The length of the CDR3 is 15 residues. With 0 bases removed from V and 5 bases from J, the gap between germline ends came to 11 bases. This CDR3 is CASSVEQGRTGELFF. The CDR3 DNA reads as TGTGCCAGCAGCGTAGAACAGGGACGGACCGGGGAGCTGTTTTTT.

The chain recombines TRBV5-1 with TRBJ2-3; D remains unclear. Trimming shortened V by 2 bases and J by 3 bases, and 10 bases separated the two germline ends. CDR1 and CDR2 (germline): SGHRS, YFSETQ. The CDR3 is 14 residues long. The CDR3 coding sequence is TGCGCCAGCAGCTTCGCAGGTGGGACAGATACGCAGTATTTT. The encoded protein is CASSFAGGTDTQYF.

This clone has a single count. This sequence joins TRBV9 and TRBJ1-6; D is unresolved. Trimming left V 10 bases short and J 11 bases short, with 13 bases between. The CDR3 consists of 11 residues. CDR1 is SGDLS and CDR2 is YYNGEE in the germline V gene. The chain's CDR3 is CAQEKFAPLHF. Written as DNA, the CDR3 is TGTGCCCAGGAAAAGTTTGCACCCCTCCACTTT.

V is TRBV7-2 and J is TRBJ1-1; D is unresolved. With 1 base removed from V and 1 base from J, the gap between germline ends came to 7 bases. There are 14 residues in the CDR3. Germline V gives CDR1 SGHTA, CDR2 FQGNSA. The CDR3 nucleotides read TGTGCCAGCAGCTTAGGCCTCGGGAACACTGAAGCTTTCTTT. Amino acids: CASSLGLGNTEAFF.